Listed below are T cell receptor beta chains from one sample, sequenced in a study of blood T cell repertoires in COVID-19. TCRdb keeps only in-frame clones here, not all; method: immunoSEQ multiplex PCR. The sample shows 190,000 or so clones, approximately 86% of them seen only once. Sequences were obtained from peripheral blood. Every receptor here comes from a middle-aged man with active or convalescent COVID-19. Each CDR3 is given without its conserved first and last residue. Each record gives: V gene, D gene, CDR3 protein. A D gene is named only where the DNA matches it firmly.

TRBV14	TRBD1	ASSQFRGPETQY
TRBV4-3	NA	ASGRGTGELF
TRBV5-1	NA	ASSLEGVNQPQH
TRBV9	TRBD1	ASTRTGGPSSYNEQF
TRBV30	TRBD1	AWTRLGTGGANGYT
TRBV18	NA	ASSVQGMNTEAF
TRBV11-2	NA	ASRPHRDQETQY
TRBV12-3/TRBV12-4	NA	ASSFYRVTEQF
TRBV6-5	NA	ASSYDGMNTEAF
TRBV29-1	NA	SVLLDRDYGNEQF
TRBV5-5	NA	ASSLVAGEAF
TRBV2	NA	ASIRTGGNEQY
TRBV19	NA	ASSIGFSGEQF
TRBV2	TRBD1	ASGETGGGPGYT
TRBV2	TRBD1	ASSAGTVNSPLH
TRBV14	TRBD2	ASSLLAGGLYEQF
TRBV28	TRBD1	ASNFGQGTGSYEQY
TRBV7-3	NA	ASSPVVSGKGYYGYT
TRBV29-1	TRBD2	SAGTSGGGETQY
TRBV27	NA	ASSGGGPGSPLH
TRBV28	NA	ASSLSSGYEQY
TRBV2	NA	ASSERREGGYT
TRBV10-3	TRBD1	AISPDREARGYGYT
TRBV6-5	NA	ASSYYQAASTDTQY
TRBV3-1/TRBV3-2	TRBD1	ASSLENRGGGYGYT
TRBV4-1	NA	ASSQDQAGSQPQH
TRBV13	TRBD2	ASSTGLVVEQF
TRBV18	NA	ASSRGHNQPQH
TRBV27	NA	ASSLVAGLGNQPQH
TRBV7-9	TRBD2	ASRLAGGETQY
TRBV28	TRBD2	ASSLPGGPNEQF
TRBV10-1	NA	ASSESQDHEAF
TRBV5-5	TRBD1	ASSWSSGGGDSPLH
TRBV5-1	TRBD1	ASSFDRGNTEAF
TRBV7-2	TRBD1	ASRRASGQGETQY
TRBV4-1	NA	ASSQEGAAVNYEQY
TRBV7-2	NA	ASSHQGDEAF
TRBV5-1	NA	ASSLLKGGTEAF
TRBV4-2	TRBD1	ASSQETTGTGDNEQF
TRBV6-1	NA	ASSDPTDSGNTIY
TRBV19	TRBD1	ATSGQGGNQPQH